One and the same sample provided the 18 T cell receptor beta chains below, sequenced in a study of T-cell reconstitution after alpha-beta-depleted transplantation in children (dated by TCRdb to between 2015 and 2016). To prepare the library, PCR was applied. Sequencing used an Illumina HiSeq 2500. To normalize quantification of the TCRbeta repertoire, the TCR libraries were built with molecular barcoding that relied on unique molecular identifiers. The public sequencing data were trimmed at Q25 with fastp and processed into clonotypes with MiXCR by TCRdb, which kept only in-frame beta chains. Rows with one shared CDR3 protein collapse into an entry with the most common genes and DNA. Present in this sample are hundreds of thousands of distinct CDR3 sequences, roughly 14% of which were seen just once. The ten most abundant clones make up approximately 0.8% of the sample. Sample treatment or condition, as interpreted from the label and publication: allogeneic hematopoietic cell transplantation with graft depleted of TCRalphabeta T cells and CD19 B cells.

The source was PBMCs, collected before TCRalphabeta/CD19-depleted stem cell transplant. Receptors were obtained from a girl aged 2 to 9 with congenital amegakaryocytic thrombocytopenia, due to receive a stem cell transplant.

The chain joins TRBV3-1 to TRBJ2-1, with a weak D call TRBD1 (5 bases). V was clipped by 0 bases and J by 4 bases, with 16 bases between them. The CDR3 runs 17 residues. Germline lookup yields CDR1 LGHDT and CDR2 YNNKEL (reference sequence). CDR3 sequence: CASSQDNFLAGYNEQFF. CDR3 DNA sequence: TGTGCCAGCAGCCAAGATAATTTCTTGGCAGGGTACAATGAGCAGTTCTTC.

This chain connects TRBV5-1 to TRBJ2-4, with 7 bases aligning to TRBD1. Germline V gene lookup returns CDR1 SGHRS and CDR2 YFSETQ. This CDR3 has 15 amino acids. J was trimmed by 4 bases and V by 3 bases; bases with no gene match: 7. CDR3 sequence: CASSWEPGQKNIQYF. In DNA form, the CDR3 reads TGCGCCAGCAGCTGGGAACCGGGACAGAAAAACATTCAGTACTTC.

The sample holds a few counts of this clonotype. This chain uses TRBV29-1 with TRBJ1-3; D perhaps matches TRBD1 (5 bases). CDR3 size: 14 residues. The V gene's germline CDR1 is SQVTM and CDR2 ANQGSEA. V was shortened by 5 bases and J by 0 bases, with 11 bases between the two germline ends. In DNA form, the CDR3 reads TGCAGCGTTAAGACAGCCTACTCTGGAAACACCATATATTTT. It translates to CSVKTAYSGNTIYF. Drawing the rest from reference TRBV29-1 and TRBJ1-3, the complete variable domain is SAVISQKPSRDICQRGTSLTIQCQVDSQVTMMFWYRQQPGQSLTLIATANQGSEATYESGFVIDKFPISRPNLTFSTLTVSNMSPEDSSIYLCSVKTAYSGNTIYFGEGSWLTVV.

This clonotype has at least ten counts. The V gene is TRBV5-6, the J gene TRBJ2-7; TRBD2 matches at 8 bases. The length of the CDR3 is 14 residues. Per the germline V gene, CDR1 is SGHDT and CDR2 is YYEEEE. The V gene end was trimmed by 3 bases and the J gene end by 1 base; junction bases not matched to a gene: 3. CDR3 in DNA: TGTGCCAGCAGCTACATAGCGGGGTCCTACGAGCAGTACTTC. Its protein is CASSYIAGSYEQYF.

This clonotype has ten or more counts. The chain carries TRBV29-1 and TRBJ2-5, with D possibly being TRBD1 (5 bases). In germline, CDR1 is SQVTM, CDR2 ANQGSEA. The CDR3 has 13 residues. Between the trimmed V and J ends, which lost 7 bases and 7 bases, there was a span of 19 bases. CDR3 residues: CSAESVGPGTQYF. CDR3 in DNA: TGCAGCGCGGAGTCTGTGGGGCCTGGGACCCAGTACTTC.

V is TRBV3-1 and J is TRBJ2-7; 7 bases match TRBD2. With 4 bases clipped from V and 4 bases from J, the junction kept 10 bases outside the gene matches. The CDR3 has 15 amino acids. CDR1 and CDR2 from the germline V gene are LGHDT and YNNKEL (reference sequence). The CDR3 DNA sequence: TGTGCCAGCAGCCCCTACGGGCGGGAGTGGTACGAGCAGTACTTC. This codes for CASSPYGREWYEQYF.

The chain uses TRBV3-1 and TRBJ1-1, with D unclear. Germline assignment: CDR1 LGHDT and CDR2 YNNKEL (reference sequence). The CDR3 runs 14 residues. Trimming took 2 bases from V and 5 from J, leaving 12 bases between them. CDR3 protein: CASSQNGISTEAFF. CDR3 bases: TGTGCCAGCAGCCAAAACGGCATTTCAACTGAAGCTTTCTTT.

This chain connects TRBV20-1 to TRBJ2-7; the D gene is possibly TRBD2 (5 bases). The V gene lost 3 bases and the J gene lost 3 bases, with 12 bases spanning the gap. The CDR3 sequence is 13 residues long. The germline gives CDR1 DFQATT, CDR2 SNEGSKA (reference sequence). Here the CDR3 DNA reads TGCAGTGCTAGTCCGGGAATACACTACGAGCAGTACTTC. Protein sequence: CSASPGIHYEQYF.

This clonotype has at least ten counts. The CDR3 DNA reads TGCAGCGTGAGGGGGCGCCTAGCCAAAAACATTCAGTACTTC. Translation gives CSVRGRLAKNIQYF. The chain is built from TRBV29-1 and TRBJ2-4; 7 nucleotides match TRBD1. V dropped 6 bases and J dropped 0; count of bases not matched to a gene: 5. Germline CDR1 and CDR2: SQVTM and ANQGSEA. This CDR3 spans 14 amino acids.

CDR3 coding DNA: TGTGCCAGCAGCTTAGATCTCCCCCAGGGGTATGAGCAGTTCTTC. It specifies CASSLDLPQGYEQFF. The V call is TRBV11-2, the J call TRBJ2-1; possible D gene TRBD1, 6 bases. The germline V and J ends were trimmed by 0 bases and 8 bases, with 14 bases remaining between them. This CDR3 spans 15 amino acids. Germline V lookup: CDR1 SGHAT, CDR2 FQNNGV.

This clonotype was recorded a few times. The V and J genes are TRBV5-1 and TRBJ1-2; possibly TRBD1 for D (5 bases). This CDR3 spans 15 amino acids. The V end was cut by 3 bases, the J end by 4 bases, with 16 bases between. CDR1 SGHRS and CDR2 YFSETQ come from the germline V gene. CDR3 nucleotide sequence: TGCGCCAGCAGCTGGGGGACGGGAGGTAGCTATGGCTACACCTTC. Amino acid sequence: CASSWGTGGSYGYTF.

Only a few counts were recorded for this clonotype. The V and J genes are TRBV30 and TRBJ2-1, with 9 bases matching TRBD2. The CDR3 covers 15 residues. CDR1 is GTSNPN and CDR2 is SVGIG in the germline V gene (reference sequence). With V trimmed by 0 bases and J by 8 bases, 8 bases remained unmatched. The DNA of the CDR3 is TGTGCCTGGAGTGTACTTAGCGGGAGTCTAGATGAGCAGTTCTTC. It specifies CAWSVLSGSLDEQFF.

This clonotype was counted ten times or more. The chain links TRBV20-1 to TRBJ2-1; TRBD2 matches at 13 bases. The germline gives CDR1 DFQATT, CDR2 SNEGSKA (reference sequence). The J segment lost 7 bases and the V segment lost 3 bases, leaving 3 bases of the junction unmatched. The CDR3 extends over 14 amino acids. The CDR3 protein is CSASGTSGINEQFF. The CDR3 DNA follows: TGCAGTGCTAGCGGGACTAGCGGGATTAATGAGCAGTTCTTC.

This clonotype was found many times. The chain has TRBV12-3 or TRBV12-4 and TRBJ2-5, with D perhaps matching TRBD2 (6 bases). The CDR3 spans 14 residues. V lost 1 base to trimming and J lost 4 bases, with 10 bases between them. The CDR3 DNA follows: TGTGCCAGCAGTTTAGGCGGGAAACGAGAGACCCAGTACTTC. This sequence encodes CASSLGGKRETQYF.

This clonotype was observed at least ten times. The CDR3 DNA reads TGTGCCAGCAGAACGGATACTAGCGGGATCGAGCAGTACTTC. It encodes CASRTDTSGIEQYF. V is TRBV7-9 and J is TRBJ2-7; 10 nucleotides agree with TRBD2. With 6 bases clipped from V and 6 bases from J, the junction kept 8 bases outside the gene matches. The germline V gene encodes CDR1 SEHNR and CDR2 FQNEAQ (reference sequence). The CDR3 spans 14 residues.

This clonotype appeared many times. The chain joins TRBV18 to TRBJ2-7; D may be TRBD1 (6 bases). CDR3 size: 13 residues. Trimming pared 2 bases from V and 2 bases from J, leaving 7 bases between. Germline CDR1 is KGHSH and CDR2 is LQKENI. CDR3 in DNA: TGTGCCAGCTCACCAGGACAGCCCTACGAGCAGTACTTC. Translating gives CASSPGQPYEQYF. Combining the CDR3 with reference TRBV18 and TRBJ2-7 gives the whole variable domain NAGVMQNPRHLVRRRGQEARLRCSPMKGHSHVYWYRQLPEEGLKFMVYLQKENIIDESGMPKERFSAEFPKEGPSILRIQQVVRGDSAAYFCASSPGQPYEQYFGPGTRLTVT.

CDR3 bases: TGCAGTGCTAGAGTCGCGGGAGTGGGATACAATGAGCAGTTCTTC. Translated: CSARVAGVGYNEQFF. The chain employs TRBV20-1 and TRBJ2-1; TRBD2 agrees at 7 bases. Per the germline V gene, CDR1 is DFQATT and CDR2 is SNEGSKA (reference sequence). The CDR3 consists of 15 residues. Trimming removed 1 base from V and 4 bases from J; junction bases left unmatched: 7.

This clonotype occurred many times. The CDR3 DNA follows: TGTGCCAGCAGGCGCGACAGTACTTCGACCTACGAGCAGTACTTC. Encoded protein: CASRRDSTSTYEQYF. The V gene is TRBV6-1, the J gene TRBJ2-7; TRBD1 might be the D (5 bases). CDR1 and CDR2 from the germline V gene are MNHNS and SASEGT. Trimming pared 6 bases from V and 2 bases from J, leaving 17 bases between. CDR3 length: 15 residues.